These T cell receptor beta chains were read from a single sample in a study of siplizumab effects on memory and regulatory T cells. TCRdb's table, derived via immunoSEQ multiplex PCR, lists solely in-frame clones and lacks some. The sample carries roughly 100,000 clones, about 94% recorded once. Sequencing used CD4+ T cells sorted from blood. Source of these receptors: a human donor in good health. Both conserved end residues are part of each CDR3. A D gene is named only where the DNA matches it firmly. The size field is filled for only some rows; it gives once, few, many or a size class.

V gene	clone size	J gene	D gene	CDR3 protein	CDR3 DNA
TRBV14	-	TRBJ2-5	TRBD2	CASSDTRGGKTQYF	TGTGCCAGCAGCGACACTCGGGGGGGAAAGACCCAGTACTTC
TRBV27	-	TRBJ1-1	-	CASSVAREQTEAFF	TGTGCCAGCAGTGTCGCCAGGGAGCAAACTGAAGCTTTCTTT
TRBV14	-	TRBJ1-1	TRBD1	CASSRQGAVVNTEAFF	TGTGCCAGCAGCCGACAGGGGGCGGTCGTTAACACTGAAGCTTTCTTT
TRBV7-9	-	TRBJ1-2	-	CASSFFTGPGGYTF	TGTGCCAGCAGCTTCTTTACAGGTCCGGGAGGCTACACCTTC
TRBV5-1	-	TRBJ2-5	TRBD2	CASSLDGLAGVETQYF	TGCGCCAGCAGCTTGGACGGACTAGCGGGAGTAGAGACCCAGTACTTC
TRBV7-9	-	TRBJ2-2	-	CASSGGVNTGELFF	TGTGCCAGCAGCGGAGGGGTGAACACCGGGGAGCTGTTTTTT
TRBV6-1	-	TRBJ1-5	TRBD1	CASSADRGGNQPQHF	TGTGCCAGCAGCGCGGACAGGGGTGGAAATCAGCCCCAGCATTTT
TRBV19	-	TRBJ1-1	-	CASSQARNTEAFF	TGTGCCAGTAGCCAGGCGAGGAACACTGAAGCTTTCTTT
TRBV4-2	-	TRBJ2-7	-	CASSQQAKSYEQYF	TGTGCCAGCAGCCAACAAGCGAAGAGCTACGAGCAGTACTTC
TRBV16	-	TRBJ2-1	TRBD2	CASSQSSGRINEQFF	TGTGCCAGCAGCCAATCCAGCGGGAGAATCAATGAGCAGTTCTTC
TRBV7-3	-	TRBJ2-2	TRBD2	CASSFSAGASIGELFF	TGTGCCAGCAGCTTCAGTGCGGGAGCTTCGATCGGGGAGCTGTTTTTT
TRBV6-5	-	TRBJ1-4	TRBD1	CASRHRQGRSEKLFF	TGTGCCAGCAGACACCGACAGGGAAGAAGTGAAAAACTGTTTTTT
TRBV18	few	TRBJ2-5	TRBD2	CASSQLLAGVVKETQYF	TGTGCCAGCTCACAATTACTAGCGGGAGTTGTAAAAGAGACCCAGTACTTC
TRBV30	-	TRBJ1-1	-	CAWRIRTSAEAFF	TGTGCCTGGAGAATCAGGACGAGCGCTGAAGCTTTCTTT
TRBV14	-	TRBJ2-7	-	CASSQVRGYEQYF	TGTGCCAGCAGCCAAGTTCGGGGCTACGAGCAGTACTTC
TRBV5-1	-	TRBJ2-1	TRBD2	CASSVGTSGDNEQFF	TGCGCCAGCAGCGTGGGGACTAGCGGGGACAATGAGCAGTTCTTC
TRBV28	-	TRBJ1-2	-	CASSSSAYGYTF	TGTGCCAGCAGTTCGTCGGCTTACGGCTACACCTTC
TRBV28	-	TRBJ2-2	TRBD1	CASRTDRTGELFF	TGTGCCAGCAGGACGGACAGGACCGGGGAGCTGTTTTTT
TRBV15	-	TRBJ1-5	TRBD1	CATAKGQSLYQDQPQHF	TGTGCCACCGCCAAGGGACAGTCCCTCTATCAAGATCAGCCCCAGCATTTT
TRBV10-3	-	TRBJ2-3	TRBD1	CAIRPGQNTDTQYF	TGTGCCATCAGACCGGGACAGAACACAGATACGCAGTATTTT
TRBV10-3	-	TRBJ1-5	-	CAISESFGEPQHF	TGTGCCATCAGTGAGTCATTCGGGGAGCCCCAGCATTTT
TRBV7-8	-	TRBJ2-6	-	CASSTGGSGANVLTF	TGTGCCAGCAGTACCGGGGGTTCCGGGGCCAACGTCCTGACTTTC
TRBV28	-	TRBJ1-5	TRBD1	CASSTPGGRQPQHF	TGTGCCAGCAGCACCCCAGGGGGCAGACAGCCCCAGCATTTT
TRBV6-4	-	TRBJ1-5	-	CASSDSTVRKWQPQHF	TGTGCCAGCAGTGACTCGACGGTGCGAAAATGGCAGCCCCAGCATTTT
TRBV5-1	-	TRBJ1-1	-	CASSLGANTEAFF	TGCGCCAGCAGCTTGGGGGCGAACACTGAAGCTTTCTTT
TRBV19	-	TRBJ1-1	-	CASSIGGTGPMNTEAFF	TGTGCCAGTAGTATAGGAGGGACGGGCCCCATGAACACTGAAGCTTTCTTT
TRBV7-8	-	TRBJ2-3	TRBD2	CASSLVGRERTDTQYF	TGTGCCAGCAGCTTAGTCGGGAGGGAACGTACAGATACGCAGTATTTT
TRBV2	-	TRBJ2-6	-	CASSQSGANVLTF	TGTGCCAGCAGCCAATCTGGGGCCAACGTCCTGACTTTC
TRBV7-9	-	TRBJ2-3	-	CASSVSGLRTSTDTQYF	TGTGCCAGCAGCGTCTCGGGTCTCCGAACCTCTACAGATACGCAGTATTTT
TRBV7-8	once	TRBJ2-1	-	CASSSRLVNEQFF	TGTGCCAGCAGCTCCCGGTTAGTCAATGAGCAGTTCTTC
TRBV28	-	TRBJ2-1	TRBD2	CAILESGTSNEQFF	TGTGCCATTCTGGAATCCGGGACTAGCAATGAGCAGTTCTTC
TRBV14	-	TRBJ2-2	-	CASSQGLGSFATGELFF	TGTGCCAGCAGCCAAGGACTCGGGAGCTTTGCCACCGGGGAGCTGTTTTTT
TRBV28	-	TRBJ2-7	TRBD1	CASREQGANYEQYF	TGTGCCAGCAGGGAACAGGGGGCCAACTACGAGCAGTACTTC
TRBV7-9	-	TRBJ2-7	-	CASSSPDIRRAYEQYF	TGTGCCAGCAGCTCACCGGACATTCGGAGGGCCTACGAGCAGTACTTC
TRBV21-1	-	TRBJ2-1	-	CASSEGTYYEQFF	TGTGCCAGCAGCGAAGGAACGTACTATGAGCAGTTCTTC
TRBV9	-	TRBJ1-1	-	CASSGRGPNTEAFF	TGTGCCAGCAGCGGGAGGGGACCGAACACTGAAGCTTTCTTT
TRBV15	few	TRBJ1-1	-	CATSTRTTGSPAFF	TGTGCCACCAGCACCCGGACTACAGGGTCCCCAGCTTTCTTT